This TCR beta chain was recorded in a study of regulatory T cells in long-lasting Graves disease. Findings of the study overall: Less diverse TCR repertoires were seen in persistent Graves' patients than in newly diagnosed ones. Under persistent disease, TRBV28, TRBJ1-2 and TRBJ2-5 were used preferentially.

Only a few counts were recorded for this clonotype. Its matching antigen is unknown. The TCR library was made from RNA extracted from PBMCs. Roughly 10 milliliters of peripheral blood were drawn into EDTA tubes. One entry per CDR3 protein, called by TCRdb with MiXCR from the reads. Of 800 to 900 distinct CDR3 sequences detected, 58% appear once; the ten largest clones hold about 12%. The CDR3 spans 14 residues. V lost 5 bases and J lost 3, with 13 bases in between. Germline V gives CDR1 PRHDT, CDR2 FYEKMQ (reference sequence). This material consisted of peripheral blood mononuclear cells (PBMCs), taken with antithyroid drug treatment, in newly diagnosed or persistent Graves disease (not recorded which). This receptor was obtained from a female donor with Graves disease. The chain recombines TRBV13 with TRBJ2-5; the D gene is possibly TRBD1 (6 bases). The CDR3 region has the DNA TGTGCCAGCAGCCCACAGGGTGGGAAAGAGACCCAGTACTTC. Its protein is CASSPQGGKETQYF.